This entry describes one T cell receptor (beta chain). The target antigen is unknown. The CDR3 has 16 amino acids. V lost 5 bases and J lost 0; bases outside the gene matches: 5. CDR1 SGHTA and CDR2 FQGNSA come from the germline V gene. These data are taken from a study of cytomegalovirus exposure and HLA in healthy donors. For the study at large: HLA-typed donors were the source of approximately 88 million unique TCRs held in an early data release.

The PCR made use of 60 Vbeta and 13 Jbeta primers. Methods used by the authors: Later analysis identified some 80 million unique TCR beta chains, about 10 million shared. The protocol was immunoSEQ multiplex PCR, while the TCRdb copy is restricted to in-frame clones and leaves out a portion. The D gene and trimming were derived from the DNA, and the V and J assignments and clone size from that table. The sample table sets out 100,000 to 150,000 clones. Points from the study as a whole: A reported reduction in N-insertions relative to the approximately 670-donor mean was seen in an Asian-associated ancestry cluster in a later analysis.

This sequence joins TRBV7-2 and TRBJ1-3; 9 positions match TRBD1. Sequencing was carried out using PBMCs. The sequence was collected from a man in his thirties or forties in good health and CMV-seronegative. CDR3 amino acids: CASSRQGVSSGNTIYF. CDR3 in DNA: TGTGCCAGCAGCCGACAGGGGGTTTCCTCTGGAAACACCATATATTTT.